This T cell receptor (beta chain) was profiled in a study of beta chain features in type 1 diabetes. Looking at the study overall: Examined across all samples were almost 110 million sorted cells. Study-level findings and limits: Patients and controls would share equally any PCR tilt toward shorter templates. When VDJ junctions were examined, type 1 diabetes patients showed fewer insertions and more deletions. Shorter TCRB CDR3s, moderately but significantly so, were found in Type 1 diabetes patients in all four CD4+ subsets.

Sorting of CD4+ naive, central memory, regulatory and stem cell-like memory cells was performed via CD45RO/CCR7/CD25/CD127/CD95/CD27. Germline V gene lookup returns CDR1 SGHTA and CDR2 FQGNSA. CDR3 length: 14 amino acids. The V gene lost 2 bases and the J gene lost 5 bases, with 12 bases spanning the gap. The isolated RNA, all of it, was reverse transcribed, so expressed TCRB transcripts were what got sequenced. The protocol was immunoSEQ multiplex PCR, while the TCRdb copy is restricted to in-frame clones and leaves out a portion. The sample shows a few hundred thousand clones, over 9% of them seen only once. This clone was seen ten or more times. Its antigen is unidentified.

The V gene is TRBV7-2, the J gene TRBJ1-1; D is undetermined. This clonotype was obtained from a man in his thirties or forties with type 1 diabetes. Specimen: central memory CD4+ T cells from blood. The CDR3 DNA follows: TGTGCCAGCAGCTTACAAGTGTCCGGAACTGAAGCTTTCTTT. Encoded protein: CASSLQVSGTEAFF.